This T cell receptor beta chain was sequenced in a study of blood T cell repertoires in COVID-19. As for the study in general: COVID-19 samples, acute and convalescent, were from the United States, Italy and Spain. T cells, B-cell-depleted T cells, or PBMCs provided the cDNA or gDNA that served as material.

Germline V gene sequence: CDR1 SGHRS, CDR2 YFSETQ. V dropped 0 bases and J dropped 7; count of bases not matched to a gene: 8. The CDR3 is 16 amino acids. Method: immunoSEQ multiplex PCR; TCRdb's copy keeps in-frame clones and lacks some. The top ten clones hold 6.9% of a sample with about 150,000 clones, about 85% of them seen once. Recruited during active infection, patients (from Seattle) were subsequently followed longitudinally. The material sequenced was peripheral blood. This receptor was identified in a man older than 75 with COVID-19, enrolled during active disease. J is TRBJ2-3 and V is TRBV5-1; 10 bases are shared with TRBD2. CDR3 nucleotide sequence: TGCGCCAGCAGCTTGGCCCTTAGCGGGGGGCCGAATACGCAGTATTTT. Amino acid sequence: CASSLALSGGPNTQYF.